Included here is one T cell receptor (beta chain) sequence, with context. Its target is not known. Participants comprised healthy donors of bone marrow. Despite likely unrecorded immune exposures, the donors were nominally healthy at the time of sampling. The PCR employed 60 Vbeta primers together with 13 Jbeta primers. Method: immunoSEQ multiplex PCR; TCRdb's copy keeps in-frame clones and lacks some. Among about 110,000 clones listed, over 70% were seen once. CDR3 length equals 16 residues. Trimming removed 6 bases from V and 6 bases from J, with 21 bases in between. Per the germline V gene, CDR1 is SNHLY and CDR2 is FYNNEI. This sample was taken from a study of cytomegalovirus exposure and HLA in healthy donors. General study findings and limits: Usually a TCR sequence was rare, but some public TCRs were found in many donors. Immune exposure was documented only through CMV serostatus.

The chain joins TRBV2 to TRBJ2-1, with TRBD2 as a possible D gene (6 bases). This sequence originates from a male donor in good health and CMV-seronegative. The specimen was PBMCs. The CDR3 sequence is CASRIMTSFSLNEQFF. CDR3 in DNA: TGTGCCAGCAGAATAATGACTAGTTTCTCCCTCAATGAGCAGTTCTTC.